The 12 T cell receptor beta chains given below trace back to one sample, sequenced in a study of T cell responses to AZD1222 COVID-19 vaccine (dated by TCRdb to the early 2020s). Preparation of the library involved the immunoSEQ multiplex PCR assay. In TCRdb, the immuneACCESS table is reduced to in-frame sequences with V and J assigned. These tables do not hold every clone; where another copy was compared, an unresolved V gene accounts for under half, and the others remain unexplained. A total of about 160,000 clones appear in this sample, around 90% of them only once. The ten largest clones take up under 4% of the sample. The intended sense of this specimen's time point label: about 28 days (+/-7) after the second vaccine dose. Sequencing was performed on peripheral blood, taken 28 days after the second AZD1222 dose. The receptor source for this set is an adult who received the AZD1222 COVID-19 vaccine.

The chain joins TRBV6-4 to TRBJ2-5, with 7 positions matching TRBD1. The CDR3 is 16 residues long. The V and J ends lost 0 bases and 4 bases, in that order; junction bases with no gene match: 8. In germline, CDR1 is MRHNA, CDR2 SNTAGT. CDR3 residues: CASSDSKTGSGETQYF. Written as DNA, the CDR3 is TGTGCCAGCAGTGACTCCAAGACAGGGAGTGGAGAGACCCAGTACTTC.

The chain has TRBV7-9 and TRBJ1-1; D is unclear. Germline V gene sequence: CDR1 SEHNR, CDR2 FQNEAQ (reference sequence). This CDR3 has 13 residues. Deletions cut 3 bases from V and 2 bases from J, with 7 bases between. CDR3 coding DNA: TGTGCCAGCAGCTTGAAGGCTAACACTGAAGCTTTCTTT. It specifies CASSLKANTEAFF. Using reference TRBV7-9 and TRBJ1-1 for the parts outside the CDR3, the full variable domain is DTGVSQNPRHKITKRGQNVTFRCDPISEHNRLYWYRQTLGQGPEFLTYFQNEAQLEKSRLLSDRFSAERPKGSFSTLEIQRTEQGDSAMYLCASSLKANTEAFFGQGTRLTVV.

The DNA of the CDR3 is TGCGCCAGCAGCTTGGCCGGGATAGCGGGAGTAGATACGCAGTATTTT. This gives the protein CASSLAGIAGVDTQYF. The V and J genes are TRBV5-1 and TRBJ2-3; 9 bases are a match to TRBD2. Per germline, CDR1 SGHRS and CDR2 YFSETQ. The CDR3 spans 16 residues. V gave up 0 bases and J gave up 5 bases; unmatched junction bases: 7. The full variable domain, rest sourced from reference TRBV5-1 and TRBJ2-3, is KAGVTQTPRYLIKTRGQQVTLSCSPISGHRSVSWYQQTPGQGLQFLFEYFSETQRNKGNFPGRFSGRQFSNSRSEMNVSTLELGDSALYLCASSLAGIAGVDTQYFGPGTRLTVL.

The chain employs TRBV4-2 and TRBJ1-2; D possibly corresponds to TRBD1 (6 bases). Germline CDR1 is LGHNA and CDR2 is YNFKEQ. V lost 0 bases and J lost 8, with 10 bases in between. The CDR3 has 13 amino acids. The CDR3 protein is CASSQDGGQGYTF. The CDR3 DNA is TGTGCCAGCAGCCAAGACGGGGGGCAGGGCTACACCTTC.

By sample share, this clone is medium-sized. The chain employs TRBV29-1 and TRBJ1-1; 8 nucleotides line up with TRBD1. The CDR3 loop spans 13 amino acids. V lost 6 bases and J lost 4; bases outside the gene matches: 7. Germline V gene lookup returns CDR1 SQVTM and CDR2 ANQGSEA. As DNA, the CDR3 is TGCAGCGTCTCGGACAGGGAGAGCACTGAAGCTTTCTTT. As protein: CSVSDRESTEAFF.

This chain uses TRBV12-3 or TRBV12-4 with TRBJ1-1; TRBD1 might be the D (5 bases). This CDR3 is 13 amino acids long. Trimming took off 1 base at V and 7 bases at J, with 10 bases between the two ends. The CDR3 loop reads CASSLDTQVEAFF. CDR3 nucleotide sequence: TGTGCCAGCAGTTTAGACACACAGGTTGAAGCTTTCTTT.

The chain recombines TRBV6-5 with TRBJ1-2; weak D call: TRBD1 (5 bases). The CDR3 loop spans 12 amino acids. With 6 bases removed from V and 8 bases from J, the gap between germline ends came to 13 bases. The germline V gene has CDR1 MNHEY and CDR2 SVGAGI. The CDR3 coding sequence is TGTGCCAGCAGCGCCACCGGGGGAGGCTACACCTTC. Translating it yields CASSATGGGYTF.

Details on this clone: Other DNA sequences within the sample encode an identical CDR3. The chain is built from TRBV18 and TRBJ1-5; TRBD1 might be the D (6 bases). The V end lost 2 bases, the J end lost 7 bases, and 9 bases lay between the germline ends. The CDR3 is 13 amino acids. Germline lookup yields CDR1 KGHSH and CDR2 LQKENI. DNA for the CDR3: TGTGCCAGCTCACCAGGGGGCGGACAGCCCCAGCATTTT. It encodes CASSPGGGQPQHF.

The V call is TRBV18, the J call TRBJ2-2, with TRBD1 as a possible D gene (6 bases). CDR1 and CDR2 from the germline V gene are KGHSH and LQKENI. The CDR3 runs 17 residues. Trimming left V 0 bases short and J 5 bases short, with 16 bases between. CDR3 amino acids: CASSPPETGLLTGELFF. In nucleotides, the CDR3 is TGTGCCAGCTCACCACCGGAAACAGGGCTTCTTACCGGGGAGCTGTTTTTT.

This chain joins TRBV6-2 or TRBV6-3 and TRBJ2-1, with 13 bases that match TRBD2. Trimming cost V 6 bases and J 4 bases; bases outside gene matches: 6. The CDR3 length is 16 residues. Germline values: CDR1 MNHEY, CDR2 SVGEGT. In DNA form, the CDR3 reads TGTGCCAGCAGCCGAACTAGCGGGAGGGTTTACAATGAGCAGTTCTTC. The encoded protein is CASSRTSGRVYNEQFF.

This sequence joins TRBV28 and TRBJ1-6; D ambiguous. V was clipped by 3 bases and J by 7 bases, with 10 bases between them. CDR1 is MDHEN and CDR2 is SYDVKM in the germline V gene. This CDR3 comprises 14 residues. CDR3 DNA sequence: TGTGCCAGCAGTTTGAGGGTTTCAAATTCACCCCTCCACTTT. As protein: CASSLRVSNSPLHF.

CDR3 region: CASSTRTSGSGEQFF. The DNA of the CDR3 is TGTGCCAGCAGCACTCGGACTAGCGGGAGTGGGGAGCAGTTCTTC. The rearrangement joins TRBV11-2 to TRBJ2-1, with 13 bases fitting TRBD2. Germline values: CDR1 SGHAT, CDR2 FQNNGV. V was pared by 5 bases and J by 10 bases, with 8 bases of the junction left unmatched. The CDR3 has 15 residues.